Listed here are 5 T cell receptor beta chains from one sample, sequenced in a study of cytomegalovirus exposure and HLA in healthy donors. Use of 60 Vbeta and 13 Jbeta primers characterized the PCR. TCRdb's copy holds only in-frame clones and misses some; the assay was immunoSEQ multiplex PCR. Found here are 150,000 to 200,000 clones, roughly 86% of them singletons; the top ten hold 4.5% to 5.5%. The sequencing input was PBMCs. These receptor sequences come from a girl between 5 and 17 years old in good health and CMV-seropositive.

The chain links TRBV7-9 to TRBJ2-7, with D maybe TRBD1 (6 bases). CDR3 length: 15 residues. The germline gives CDR1 SEHNR, CDR2 FQNEAQ (reference sequence). Trimming left V 5 bases short and J 3 bases short, with 17 bases between. As DNA, the CDR3 is TGTGCCAGCAGCCGCAACCAAGGACAGAACTACGAGCAGTACTTC. The encoded protein is CASSRNQGQNYEQYF.

The gene calls are TRBV9 and TRBJ2-7, with 7 positions matching TRBD1. CDR3 size: 14 residues. From germline, CDR1 is SGDLS and CDR2 YYNGEE. The trim removed 4 bases at V and 3 bases at J, leaving 7 bases unmatched. The CDR3 here is CASSPMGQSYEQYF. CDR3 DNA: TGTGCCAGCAGCCCAATGGGACAGAGCTACGAGCAGTACTTC.

J is TRBJ1-1 and V is TRBV6-1; D uncertain. Germline V gives CDR1 MNHNS, CDR2 SASEGT. The V end was cut by 5 bases, the J end by 0 bases, with 10 bases between. The CDR3 is made up of 14 amino acids. CDR3 amino acids: CASSKRSLNTEAFF. DNA for the CDR3: TGTGCCAGCAGTAAAAGGAGTTTGAACACTGAAGCTTTCTTT.

Of note for this clone: In the same sample, other DNA sequences code for this CDR3. The CDR3 loop is CSVEVGLAGPTGELFF. In DNA, the CDR3 is TGCAGCGTTGAAGTCGGACTAGCGGGGCCTACCGGGGAGCTGTTTTTT. The chain recombines TRBV29-1 with TRBJ2-2, with TRBD2 identical over 12 bases. Looked up from germline, CDR1 is SQVTM and CDR2 is ANQGSEA. V trimming: 1 base; J trimming: 5 bases; junction bases outside the gene matches: 5. The CDR3 is 16 residues long.

This chain connects TRBV21-1 to TRBJ2-5; TRBD2, as called in the table, went unchecked against the DNA. TRBV21-1 is noted as a pseudogene. The CDR3 totals 15 residues. The CDR3 region is CASSKTSLCQETQYF. The CDR3, as DNA: TGTGCCAGCAGCAAAACTTCGTTATGCCAAGAGACCCAGTACTTC.